This T cell receptor (beta chain) was obtained from a study of CD8+CD57+ T cells in acquired aplastic anemia. Genomic DNA templated the TCR beta VDJ and CDR3 profiling. TCRdb called the reads again in MiXCR, with one record for every CDR3 protein. The sample records under 200,000 distinct CDR3 sequences, more than 45% being singletons. A note on this clonotype: One end of the junction fails to match germline, which may point to a read error.

CD8+CD57+ cell expansion, shown by flow cytometry, had occurred in the patients selected for sequencing. The clonotype originates from a human donor with aplastic anemia. Sequenced: sorted CD4+, CD8+, or CD8+CD57+ T cells (not recorded which) from PBMCs.

The CDR3 spells CASSFKAGRVSYEQYF. The CDR3 nucleotides read TGTGCCAGCAGTTTCAAAGCCGGGCGTGTCTCCTACGAGCAGTACTTC. This rearrangement joins TRBV10-3 to TRBJ2-7; D remains unclear. Germline CDR1 and CDR2: ENHRY and SYGVKD. There are 16 residues in the CDR3.